This T cell receptor beta chain originates from a study of OX40 agonist ivuxolimab in advanced cancers. The overall study: Hepatocellular carcinoma, melanoma, renal cell or head and neck cancer was diagnosed in the dose-escalation patients.

V dropped 3 bases and J dropped 5 bases, with 8 bases sitting between them. This CDR3 has 13 residues. CDR1 and CDR2 from the germline V gene are LNHDA and SQIVND (reference sequence). This clone showed up just once. Assay used: immunoSEQ multiplex PCR; TCRdb lists only in-frame clones, some missing. The table includes tens of thousands of clones, about 92% detected once. Sequenced material: CD4+ or CD8+ T cells sorted from blood, taken in a trial of the OX40 agonist ivuxolimab. The J gene is TRBJ1-5, the V gene TRBV19; D uncertain. This TCR was sampled from an adult with an advanced solid tumor such as melanoma, head and neck, liver or kidney cancer. DNA for the CDR3: TGTGCCAGTAGTATGGGGAGGGATCAGCCCCAGCATTTT. This gives the protein CASSMGRDQPQHF.